What follows are 26 T cell receptor beta chains derived from one specimen sequenced in a study of shared clonotypes between healthy human individuals. TCRdb's copy holds only in-frame clones and misses some; the assay was immunoSEQ multiplex PCR. The sample shows fewer than 1.4 million clones, 75% to 85% of them seen only once. The sample comprised memory CD4+ T cells from PBMCs. Subset reported: CD45RA-negative fraction. Receptor source: a man in his late teens or twenties in good health. Some clones in this sample may be carry-over from other donors' samples.

The chain combines TRBV7-2 with TRBJ2-5; D is ambiguous. V was cut by 4 bases and J by 5 bases, with 5 bases left in between. This CDR3 region has 11 residues. Germline CDR1 reads SGHTA; CDR2 reads FQGNSA. The CDR3 protein is CASSSAETQYF. For the CDR3, the DNA is TGTGCCAGCAGCTCCGCCGAGACCCAGTACTTC.

The chain recombines TRBV2 with TRBJ2-5, with D perhaps matching TRBD2 (5 bases). This CDR3 region has 14 residues. CDR1 and CDR2 from the germline V gene are SNHLY and FYNNEI. Trimming stripped 7 bases from V and 7 bases from J, with 19 bases between. CDR3: CASISEAGKRTQYF. Written as DNA, the CDR3 is TGTGCCAGCATCTCGGAGGCGGGTAAAAGGACCCAGTACTTC.

The V and J genes are TRBV9 and TRBJ1-2; D may be TRBD1 (5 bases). V lost 0 bases, J lost 7 bases, and 16 bases lay in between. The CDR3 totals 15 residues. Looked up from germline, CDR1 is SGDLS and CDR2 is YYNGEE. The CDR3 DNA is TGTGCCAGCAGCGTAGATCACAGGATAATCGGTGGCTACACCTTC. It encodes CASSVDHRIIGGYTF. Full variable domain (missing parts from reference TRBV9 and TRBJ1-2): DSGVTQTPKHLITATGQRVTLRCSPRSGDLSVYWYQQSLDQGLQFLIQYYNGEERAKGNILERFSAQQFPDLHSELNLSSLELGDSALYFCASSVDHRIIGGYTFGSGTRLTVV.

The gene calls are TRBV7-9 and TRBJ1-1, with D possibly being TRBD1 (5 bases). Germline V gives CDR1 SEHNR, CDR2 FQNEAQ (reference sequence). V dropped 2 bases and J dropped 6 bases, with 10 bases sitting between them. The CDR3 is 13 residues long. CDR3 in amino acids: CASSLLQGPEAFF. In DNA form, the CDR3 reads TGTGCCAGCAGCTTATTGCAGGGTCCTGAAGCTTTCTTT.

The J gene is TRBJ2-2, the V gene TRBV21-1; TRBD2, the table's D call, was not compared with the DNA. TRBV21-1 is classified as a pseudogene. This CDR3 has 15 amino acids. The CDR3 nucleotides are TGTGCCAGCAGCAAGAGTAGCGAGGCGGGCGGGGAGCTGTTTTTT. Protein: CASSKSSEAGGELFF.

This chain links TRBV27 with TRBJ2-1, with 12 nucleotides matching TRBD2. The CDR3 runs to 16 residues. Germline CDR1 and CDR2: MNHEY and SMNVEV (reference sequence). V trimming: 5 bases; J trimming: 8 bases; junction bases outside the gene matches: 10. CDR3: CASSTSSGRANDEQFF. DNA of the CDR3: TGTGCCAGCAGTACTTCTAGCGGGAGGGCGAACGATGAGCAGTTCTTC.

This clone occurred many times. V usage is TRBV28 and J usage is TRBJ2-3; D ambiguous. This CDR3 has 12 residues. V was pared by 5 bases and J by 7 bases, with 10 bases between. The germline gives CDR1 MDHEN, CDR2 SYDVKM. CDR3 residues: CASSQRVHTQYF. The DNA for the CDR3 is TGTGCCAGCAGTCAAAGGGTTCATACGCAGTATTTT.

This sequence joins TRBV6-1 and TRBJ2-2, with a tentative D call TRBD1 (5 bases). CDR1 and CDR2 (germline): MNHNS, SASEGT. Trimming took 3 bases from V and 4 from J, leaving 9 bases between them. This CDR3 spans 14 amino acids. This CDR3 reads CASSEIRATGELFF. CDR3 in DNA: TGTGCCAGCAGTGAGATCAGGGCCACCGGGGAGCTGTTTTTT.

This chain links TRBV30 with TRBJ2-1; 10 bases line up with TRBD2. V gave up 3 bases and J gave up 9 bases; unmatched junction bases: 5. The CDR3 covers 13 residues. The germline gives CDR1 GTSNPN, CDR2 SVGIG (reference sequence). The CDR3 spells CAWSARLAGEQFF. CDR3 bases: TGTGCCTGGAGCGCTAGACTAGCGGGTGAGCAGTTCTTC.

The genes are TRBV11-2 and TRBJ2-1, with 8 positions matching TRBD2. With 1 base clipped from V and 7 bases from J, the junction kept 12 bases outside the gene matches. The CDR3 length is 17 residues. Germline assignment: CDR1 SGHAT and CDR2 FQNNGV. The CDR3 DNA is TGTGCCAGCAGCTTAGGTAGTCAAGCTAGCGGGTGGAATGAGCAGTTCTTC. This sequence encodes CASSLGSQASGWNEQFF.

In its sample, this clone was seen a few times. This chain connects TRBV19 to TRBJ1-1, with a possible D match to TRBD1 (6 bases). This CDR3 region has 15 residues. V lost 4 bases and J 1 base, leaving 13 bases between the germline ends. Germline V gene sequence: CDR1 LNHDA, CDR2 SQIVND (reference sequence). The CDR3 DNA is TGTGCCAGTAGTACCACGGGGGCTAGGAACACTGAAGCTTTCTTT. Translating gives CASSTTGARNTEAFF.

The chain employs TRBV5-6 and TRBJ2-3; no firm D call. Germline V gene sequence: CDR1 SGHDT, CDR2 YYEEEE. The CDR3 spans 13 residues. Trimming cost V 0 bases and J 8 bases, with 10 bases left between them. The CDR3 DNA reads TGTGCCAGCAGCTTGGCCAGCTTTCTTACGCAGTATTTT. The encoded protein is CASSLASFLTQYF.

V gene TRBV4-2 combines with J gene TRBJ1-2; D uncertain. CDR1 and CDR2 (germline): LGHNA, YNFKEQ. V dropped 0 bases and J dropped 2 bases, with 10 bases sitting between them. The CDR3 runs 15 residues. This CDR3 is CASSQDGGRNYGYTF. Written as DNA, the CDR3 is TGTGCCAGCAGCCAAGACGGTGGGCGAAACTATGGCTACACCTTC.

This chain uses TRBV2 with TRBJ2-7; TRBD2 matches at 7 bases. The J segment lost 2 bases and the V segment lost 7 bases, leaving 20 bases of the junction unmatched. The CDR3 runs 18 residues. Germline values: CDR1 SNHLY, CDR2 FYNNEI. The CDR3 region has the DNA TGTGCCAGCATTCCAGGTCTTGGGGGGAGGGCCTCCCCCTACGAGCAGTACTTC. Protein sequence: CASIPGLGGRASPYEQYF.

This chain links TRBV19 with TRBJ2-2; possibly TRBD1 or TRBD2 for D (5 bases each). V lost 11 bases and J lost 3, with 19 bases in between. From germline, CDR1 is LNHDA and CDR2 SQIVND (reference sequence). The CDR3 sequence is 15 residues long. CDR3 residues: CAATRPGTDTGELFF. Written as DNA, the CDR3 is TGTGCCGCAACCCGCCCGGGGACGGACACCGGGGAGCTGTTTTTT.

The sample holds many counts of this clone. The chain's CDR3 is CASSAASRPQYEQYF. The CDR3 DNA sequence: TGTGCCAGCAGTGCCGCCTCGCGGCCTCAGTACGAGCAGTACTTC. The gene calls are TRBV6-1 and TRBJ2-7; no firm D call. CDR1 and CDR2 (germline): MNHNS, SASEGT. The CDR3 runs to 15 residues. With 4 bases removed from V and 4 bases from J, the gap between germline ends came to 17 bases.

With regard to this clone: The sample carries other DNA sequences with the same CDR3. V usage is TRBV4-3 and J usage is TRBJ1-2; D is perhaps TRBD1 (5 bases). CDR3 length: 15 amino acids. CDR1 is LGHNA and CDR2 is YSLEER in the germline V gene. The V end was cut by 0 bases, the J end by 4 bases, with 12 bases between. The CDR3 DNA sequence: TGCGCCAGCAGCCAAGATACGGGGGGTATCTATGGCTACACCTTC. This sequence encodes CASSQDTGGIYGYTF.

The chain carries TRBV11-2 and TRBJ1-1, with D maybe TRBD1 (5 bases). The CDR3 spans 13 residues. The V gene lost 5 bases and the J gene lost 12 bases, with 19 bases spanning the gap. Germline CDR1 and CDR2: SGHAT and FQNNGV. The CDR3 is CASSPDRGAFSFF. The CDR3 nucleotides are TGTGCCAGCAGCCCTGACCGGGGCGCTTTCTCTTTCTTT.

V gene TRBV9 combines with J gene TRBJ1-1; 8 bases are a match to TRBD1. The CDR3 extends over 16 amino acids. V shed 2 bases, J shed 6 bases, and the junction held 12 bases outside the gene matches. Germline CDR1 is SGDLS and CDR2 is YYNGEE. The CDR3 DNA reads TGTGCCAGCAGCGTTGCTGGACAGGGAGAAAATTCTGAAGCTTTCTTT. Translated, it gives CASSVAGQGENSEAFF.

The chain employs TRBV13 and TRBJ1-1, with TRBD1 identical over 8 bases. Germline V CDR1 and CDR2: PRHDT, FYEKMQ (reference sequence). The length of the CDR3 is 17 residues. Losses at the gene ends were 3 bases for V and 0 bases for J; bases not matched to a gene: 9. The CDR3 DNA reads TGTGCCAGCAGCTTTCGGACAGGGCTGGGGATGAACACTGAAGCTTTCTTT. It yields the protein CASSFRTGLGMNTEAFF.

Notes on this clone: A read error may be the cause here, since a much bigger clone is one base away. This sequence joins TRBV4-3 and TRBJ2-7, with D perhaps given as TRBD1 or TRBD2 (6 bases each). CDR3 length equals 15 residues. Trimming removed 3 bases from V and 3 bases from J, with 15 bases in between. Germline V lookup: CDR1 LGHNA, CDR2 YSLEER. The CDR3 nucleotides are TGCGCCAGCAGCCATTTAGCGGACAGCTTCTACGAGCAGTACTTC. This sequence encodes CASSHLADSFYEQYF.

This chain links TRBV5-1 with TRBJ1-3; weak D call: TRBD1 (5 bases). Per germline, CDR1 SGHRS and CDR2 YFSETQ. Deletions cut 0 bases from V and 0 bases from J, with 10 bases between. The CDR3 totals 16 residues. CDR3 in amino acids: CASSLAGGNSGNTIYF. The CDR3, as DNA: TGCGCCAGCAGCTTGGCCGGGGGTAACTCTGGAAACACCATATATTTT.

The rearrangement links TRBV4-1 to TRBJ1-3, with D uncertain. V lost 5 bases and J 3 bases, leaving 14 bases between the germline ends. The CDR3 is 15 amino acids. CDR1 is MGHRA, CDR2 YSYEKL, per germline. CDR3 loop: CASSDQTGIGNTIYF. DNA of the CDR3: TGCGCCAGCAGCGACCAAACGGGGATTGGAAACACCATATATTTT.

The CDR3 region has the DNA TGTGCCAGCAGCACGGGACTAGCGGAGACCTACGAGCAGTACTTC. It encodes CASSTGLAETYEQYF. The chain uses TRBV7-8 and TRBJ2-7, with 11 positions matching TRBD2. Germline V CDR1 and CDR2: SGHVS, FQNEAQ. The CDR3 is 15 residues long. The J segment lost 2 bases and the V segment lost 5 bases, leaving 5 bases of the junction unmatched.

The chain uses TRBV4-2 and TRBJ1-2; D is undetermined. This CDR3 has 15 amino acids. Germline CDR1 LGHNA, CDR2 YNFKEQ. Trimming took off 0 bases at V and 0 bases at J, with 8 bases between the two ends. Here the CDR3 reads CASSQDAGANYGYTF. The CDR3 nucleotides are TGTGCCAGCAGCCAAGATGCCGGGGCTAACTATGGCTACACCTTC.

The chain has TRBV27 and TRBJ2-5, with 7 bases aligning to TRBD1. The germline CDR1 and CDR2 sequences are MNHEY and SMNVEV (reference sequence). CDR3 length: 14 amino acids. V shed 2 bases, J shed 3 bases, and the junction held 3 bases outside the gene matches. CDR3 bases: TGTGCCAGCAGTTTAGGGGACAGCGAAGAGACCCAGTACTTC. It specifies CASSLGDSEETQYF.